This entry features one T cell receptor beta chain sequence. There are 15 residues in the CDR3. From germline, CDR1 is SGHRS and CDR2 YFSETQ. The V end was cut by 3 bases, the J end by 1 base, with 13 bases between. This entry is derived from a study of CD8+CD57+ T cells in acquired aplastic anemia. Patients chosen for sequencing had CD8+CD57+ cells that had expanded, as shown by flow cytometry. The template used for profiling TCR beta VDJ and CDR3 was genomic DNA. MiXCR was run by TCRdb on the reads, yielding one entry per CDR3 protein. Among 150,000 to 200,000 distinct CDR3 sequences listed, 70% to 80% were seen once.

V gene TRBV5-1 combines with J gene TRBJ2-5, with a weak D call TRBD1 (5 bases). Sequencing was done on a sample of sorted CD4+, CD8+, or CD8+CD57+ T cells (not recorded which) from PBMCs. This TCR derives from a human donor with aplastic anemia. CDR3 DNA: TGCGCCAGCAGCTGGACACTCTGGGGCCAAGAGACCCAGTACTTC. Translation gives CASSWTLWGQETQYF.